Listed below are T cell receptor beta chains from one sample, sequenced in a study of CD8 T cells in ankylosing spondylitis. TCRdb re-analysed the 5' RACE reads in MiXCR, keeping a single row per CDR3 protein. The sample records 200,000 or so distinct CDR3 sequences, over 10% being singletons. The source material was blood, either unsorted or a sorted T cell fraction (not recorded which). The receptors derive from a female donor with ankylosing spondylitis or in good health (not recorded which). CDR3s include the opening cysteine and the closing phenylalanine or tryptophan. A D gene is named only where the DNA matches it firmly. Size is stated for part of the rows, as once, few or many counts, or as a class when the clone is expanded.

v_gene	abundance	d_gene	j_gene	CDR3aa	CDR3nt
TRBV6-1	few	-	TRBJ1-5	CASSEIGGANQPQHF	TGTGCCAGCAGCGAGATAGGGGGGGCCAATCAGCCCCAGCATTTT
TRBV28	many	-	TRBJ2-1	CASGRGGNMYNEQFF	TGTGCCAGCGGGAGGGGGGGGAACATGTACAATGAGCAGTTCTTC
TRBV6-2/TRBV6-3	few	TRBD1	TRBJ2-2	CASGDRVAGELFF	TGTGCCAGCGGGGACAGGGTGGCCGGGGAGCTGTTTTTT
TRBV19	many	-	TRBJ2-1	CASSIGGALYNEQFF	TGTGCCAGTAGTATAGGGGGGGCCCTTTACAATGAGCAGTTCTTC
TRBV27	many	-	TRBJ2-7	CASSKSEAYEQYF	TGTGCCAGCAGTAAAAGCGAGGCCTACGAGCAGTACTTC
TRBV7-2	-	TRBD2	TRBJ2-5	CASSINRLAGGQTQYF	TGTGCCAGCAGCATTAACCGACTAGCGGGAGGACAGACCCAGTACTTC
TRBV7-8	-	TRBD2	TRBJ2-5	CASSLSVAGYQETQYF	TGTGCCAGCAGCTTATCGGTAGCGGGTTACCAAGAGACCCAGTACTTC
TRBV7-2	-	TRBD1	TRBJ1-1	CASSLAQGGTEAFF	TGTGCCAGCAGCTTAGCACAGGGGGGAACTGAAGCTTTCTTT
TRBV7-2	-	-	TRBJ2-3	CASKSGHRTDTQYF	TGTGCCAGTAAGAGCGGTCACCGCACAGATACGCAGTATTTT
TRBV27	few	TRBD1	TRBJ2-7	CASRTQGAIEQYF	TGTGCCAGCAGGACACAGGGGGCGATCGAGCAGTACTTC
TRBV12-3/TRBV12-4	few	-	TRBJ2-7	CASSWTFPYEQYF	TGTGCCAGCAGTTGGACATTTCCCTACGAGCAGTACTTC
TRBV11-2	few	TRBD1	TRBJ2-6	CASSARDRGVSVLTF	TGTGCCAGCAGCGCCCGGGACAGGGGTGTTAGCGTCCTGACTTTC
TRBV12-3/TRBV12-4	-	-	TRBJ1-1	CVSSLDDRTSQAFF	TGTGTCAGCAGCCTCGACGACAGGACGTCTCAAGCTTTCTTT
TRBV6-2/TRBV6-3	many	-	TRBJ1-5	CASSQPLQSYSNQPQHF	TGTGCCAGCAGTCAACCCCTTCAGAGTTATAGCAATCAGCCCCAGCATTTT
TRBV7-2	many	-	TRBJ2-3	CASSLLGRSTDTQYF	TGTGCCAGCAGCTTATTAGGGCGAAGTACAGATACGCAGTATTTT
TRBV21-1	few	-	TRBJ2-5	CASSKKGDIGETQYF	TGTGCCAGCAGCAAAAAGGGTGACATCGGGGAGACCCAGTACTTC
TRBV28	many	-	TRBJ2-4	CASSSQGAKNIQYF	TGTGCCAGCAGTTCACAGGGTGCCAAAAACATTCAGTACTTC
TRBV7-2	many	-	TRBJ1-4	CASSSDNRVEKLFF	TGTGCCAGCAGCTCAGACAATAGGGTGGAAAAACTGTTTTTT
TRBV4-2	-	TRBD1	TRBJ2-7	CASSQDHRGRGTYEQYF	TGTGCCAGCAGCCAAGACCACAGGGGGCGCGGAACCTACGAGCAGTACTTC
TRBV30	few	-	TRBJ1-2	CAWRKNRGIYGYTF	TGTGCCTGGAGAAAAAACCGGGGCATCTATGGCTACACCTTC
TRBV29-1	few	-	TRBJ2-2	CSVEDGNTGELFF	TGCAGCGTTGAAGACGGGAACACCGGGGAGCTGTTTTTT
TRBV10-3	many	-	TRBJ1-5	CAISEQGPFLGQPQHF	TGTGCCATCAGTGAACAGGGTCCGTTTCTGGGTCAGCCCCAGCATTTT
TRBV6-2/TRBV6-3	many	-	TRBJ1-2	CASSLWVGGYTF	TGTGCCAGCAGTCTCTGGGTTGGTGGCTACACCTTC
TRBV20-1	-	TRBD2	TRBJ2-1	CSAQRGLYNEQFF	TGCAGTGCCCAGCGGGGACTTTACAATGAGCAGTTCTTC
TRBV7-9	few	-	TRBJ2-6	CASSSTVSGANVLTF	TGTGCCAGCAGCTCGACAGTTTCTGGGGCCAACGTCCTGACTTTC
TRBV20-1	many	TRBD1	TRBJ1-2	CSARGGTGLYGYTF	TGCAGTGCTAGGGGGGGGACAGGTTTATATGGCTACACCTTC
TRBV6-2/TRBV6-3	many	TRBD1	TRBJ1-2	CASRRTGSDYGYTF	TGTGCCAGCAGACGGACAGGGTCGGACTATGGCTACACCTTC
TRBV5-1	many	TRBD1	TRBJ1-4	CASTPGQGDEKLFF	TGCGCCAGCACCCCGGGCCAGGGGGATGAAAAACTGTTTTTT
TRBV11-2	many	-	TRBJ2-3	CASSSPSTDTQYF	TGTGCCAGCAGCTCCCCGAGCACAGATACGCAGTATTTT
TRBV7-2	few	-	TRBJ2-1	CASSLAESREQFF	TGTGCCAGCAGCTTAGCGGAATCGAGGGAGCAGTTCTTC
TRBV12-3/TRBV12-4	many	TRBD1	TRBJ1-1	CASRSGQGAFF	TGTGCCAGCAGGTCAGGACAGGGAGCTTTCTTT
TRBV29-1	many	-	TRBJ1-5	CSAQHRDRPQHF	TGCAGCGCACAGCACAGGGATCGGCCCCAGCATTTT
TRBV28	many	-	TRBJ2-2	CASSDHSAGELFF	TGTGCCAGCAGTGACCACAGTGCCGGGGAGCTGTTTTTT
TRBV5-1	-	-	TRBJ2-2	CASKQALNTGELFF	TGCGCCAGCAAGCAGGCCCTGAACACCGGGGAGCTGTTTTTT
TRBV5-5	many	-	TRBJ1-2	CASSSLGTYGYTF	TGTGCCAGCAGCAGCTTAGGGACCTATGGCTACACCTTC
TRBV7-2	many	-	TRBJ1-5	CASSLAPRTPLVNQPQHF	TGTGCCAGCAGCTTAGCCCCCAGGACCCCCCTTGTCAATCAGCCCCAGCATTTT
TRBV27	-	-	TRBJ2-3	CASKGSTDTQYF	TGTGCCAGCAAAGGGAGCACAGATACGCAGTATTTT